This TCR beta chain was found in a study of blood T cells in healthy people across ages. Study results and limitations: TCR beta diversity per million T cells fell roughly linearly with age.

Then a second PCR, running roughly 7 to 12 cycles, was carried out with a sample-barcoded 5' primer and a J-beta primer mix. From the 5' RACE reads, TCRdb called clonotypes with MiXCR, one entry per CDR3 protein. The profile shows about 640,000 distinct CDR3 sequences, 58% of them singletons. A remark on this clonotype: Antigen unknown.

Germline V gene sequence: CDR1 LGHDT, CDR2 YNNKEL (reference sequence). There are 15 residues in the CDR3. Trimming shortened V by 2 bases and J by 5 bases, and 15 bases separated the two germline ends. The origin of this receptor is a man between 60 and 75 years old in good health. The rearrangement uses TRBV3-1 and TRBJ1-2; D uncertain. What was sequenced was blood. The CDR3 reads CASSQSWATLYGYTF. The CDR3 DNA reads TGTGCCAGCAGCCAAAGTTGGGCGACCCTTTATGGCTACACCTTC.